These T cell receptor beta chains were read from a single sample in a study of T cell changes during pregnancy in multiple sclerosis. Clones were read by immunoSEQ multiplex PCR, and TCRdb kept only the in-frame ones, dropping some. The sample lists 37,000 or so clones, 75% to 95% occurring once. The sequences come from CD4+ T cells from peripheral blood mononuclear cells, collected in the second trimester of pregnancy. Every receptor here comes from a female donor in good health, enrolled as a control in a pregnancy study. The CDR3 runs from the conserved cysteine through the conserved F or W. Each record gives: J gene, clone size, V gene, CDR3 protein. The size entry is marked missing in some rows and otherwise reads once, few, many or a size class.

TRBJ2-7 | . | TRBV2 | CASSEPRGGTYEQYF
TRBJ2-3 | . | TRBV27 | CASSFGPHTDTQYF
TRBJ1-2 | . | TRBV10-3 | CASGTGETNGYTF
TRBJ1-5 | . | TRBV18 | CASSPGLVAGGLGNQPQHF
TRBJ2-5 | . | TRBV6-5 | CASSLAGGRKETQYF
TRBJ2-1 | once | TRBV7-9 | CASSLGGAGVTKVYNEQFF
TRBJ1-2 | . | TRBV5-1 | CASSQGGASGYGYTF
TRBJ2-1 | . | TRBV18 | CASSPPGLAGEEQFF
TRBJ2-3 | . | TRBV7-9 | CASSGRAGRASTDTQYF
TRBJ2-1 | . | TRBV11-3 | CASSPGGVGGREQFF
TRBJ1-2 | . | TRBV6-1 | CASSERTGGPYGYTF
TRBJ2-1 | . | TRBV12-5 | CASGLEPGPIQFF
TRBJ1-5 | . | TRBV16 | CASSPGRGNQPQHF
TRBJ2-3 | . | TRBV28 | CASKREGTDTQYF
TRBJ2-3 | . | TRBV9 | CASSVHGTSTDTQYF
TRBJ2-7 | . | TRBV5-1 | CASSLDLGGYEQYF
TRBJ2-1 | . | TRBV7-8 | CASTPGKGLAGGWNGEQFF
TRBJ2-1 | . | TRBV5-1 | CASSLIRTSPNEQFF
TRBJ2-2 | . | TRBV2 | CASTSGQFFQNTGELFF
TRBJ1-2 | . | TRBV2 | CASSTQGLNYGYTF
TRBJ1-2 | . | TRBV27 | CASSLDPAGYGYTF
TRBJ1-1 | once | TRBV7-9 | CASSPRTFLNTEAFF
TRBJ2-7 | . | TRBV11-2 | CASSDLNRAGEQYF
TRBJ1-4 | . | TRBV5-1 | CASSSAGTTNEKLFF
TRBJ2-7 | . | TRBV27 | CASSLETGGAYEQYF
TRBJ2-1 | . | TRBV6-5 | CASRDRTSAYNEQFF
TRBJ2-1 | . | TRBV1 | CTSSHKRGEGQNEQFF
TRBJ2-6 | . | TRBV19 | CASTPSADYPLSGANVLTF
TRBJ2-7 | . | TRBV5-8 | CASSLGLALERYF
TRBJ2-4 | . | TRBV11-2 | CASSFNLQGLPRDIQYF
TRBJ1-2 | . | TRBV5-4 | CASSPGDFYGYTF
TRBJ1-2 | . | TRBV28 | CASSFRQGRYGYTF
TRBJ2-7 | . | TRBV9 | CASSVASGGPRIAYEQYF
TRBJ1-2 | . | TRBV2 | CASSESDYGYTF
TRBJ2-3 | . | TRBV2 | CASSVRTGGVDTQYF
TRBJ2-7 | . | TRBV19 | CASTGQPTDEQYF
TRBJ2-7 | . | TRBV7-6 | CASSLRRVQSVGLPLAYEQYF
TRBJ1-5 | . | TRBV7-9 | CASSGGTGHNNQPQHF
TRBJ1-2 | few | TRBV27 | CASSSHTGQHYGYTF
TRBJ2-5 | . | TRBV5-1 | CASGTSGVRRETQYF
TRBJ2-5 | . | TRBV11-1 | CASSSDRGRETQYF
TRBJ1-2 | . | TRBV28 | CASNPLGQRLVNGYTF
TRBJ2-1 | . | TRBV7-9 | CASSPRPDRGIWNEQFF
TRBJ2-3 | . | TRBV6-5 | CASSWGLERTDTQYF
TRBJ2-5 | . | TRBV7-3 | CASSFYTQRGETQYF
TRBJ1-4 | once | TRBV5-4 | CASSFRQGYNEKLFF
TRBJ2-5 | once | TRBV6-5 | CASSSISETQYF
TRBJ2-7 | . | TRBV6-6 | CASSYLSGTSYEQYF
TRBJ2-2 | . | TRBV5-4 | CASSLMGLAGAGELFF
TRBJ2-3 | . | TRBV19 | CASSIRTGTDTQYF
TRBJ2-7 | . | TRBV11-2 | CASSPIGGPVTEQYF
TRBJ2-3 | . | TRBV10-3 | CAVTSGTTDTQYF
TRBJ2-7 | . | TRBV7-2 | CASKLAGGDEQYF
TRBJ2-7 | . | TRBV6-6 | CATRDGLADAYEQYF
TRBJ2-1 | . | TRBV7-6 | CASSLDSGSRRSRNEQFF
TRBJ1-1 | few | TRBV29-1 | CSVVDYPEAFF
TRBJ2-2 | . | TRBV15 | CATSTGRGSIATGELFF
TRBJ2-2 | . | TRBV19 | CASSTVAGAFTGELFF
TRBJ1-2 | . | TRBV9 | CASSLDRGRVGYGYTF
TRBJ2-3 | . | TRBV11-1 | CASSPLLGGTDTQYF